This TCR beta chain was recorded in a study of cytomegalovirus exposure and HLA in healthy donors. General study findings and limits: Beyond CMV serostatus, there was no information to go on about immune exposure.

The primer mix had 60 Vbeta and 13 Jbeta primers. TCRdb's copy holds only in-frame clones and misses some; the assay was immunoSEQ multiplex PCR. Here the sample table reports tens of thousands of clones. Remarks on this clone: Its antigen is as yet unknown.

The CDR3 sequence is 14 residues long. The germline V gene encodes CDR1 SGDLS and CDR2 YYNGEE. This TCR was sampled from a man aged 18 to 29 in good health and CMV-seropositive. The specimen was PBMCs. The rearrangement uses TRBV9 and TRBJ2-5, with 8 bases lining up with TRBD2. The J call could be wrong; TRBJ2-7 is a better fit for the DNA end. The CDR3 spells CASSVDGRGYEQYF. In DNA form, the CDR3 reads TGTGCCAGCAGCGTAGACGGGAGGGGCTACGAGCAGTACTTC.